This TCR beta chain was recovered during a study of identical twins. A single record per CDR3 protein comes from TCRdb applying MiXCR to the 5' RACE reads. The data hold around 470,000 distinct CDR3 sequences, with 13% to 15% observed a single time. The sample holds many counts of this clonotype. V trimming: 4 bases; J trimming: 2 bases; junction bases outside the gene matches: 11. The CDR3 runs to 16 residues. The germline gives CDR1 SGHRS, CDR2 YFSETQ. Another study also made use of these data, one on yellow fever vaccine responses in identical twins.

The chain employs TRBV5-1 and TRBJ2-5; TRBD1 aligns across 7 bases. The sequencing sample was made of CD4+ T cells sorted from blood. The sequence derives from a woman younger than 35 in good health. The CDR3 protein is CASSLQTGRRQETQYF. The CDR3 bases are TGCGCCAGCAGCCTACAGACAGGGCGGCGTCAAGAGACCCAGTACTTC.